This is a list of T cell receptor beta chains from one sample in a study of T cell responses to AZD1222 COVID-19 vaccine. This table comes from immunoSEQ multiplex PCR, and its TCRdb copy is limited to in-frame clones, with some not included. The data show about 140,000 clones, 88% seen once. The sample consisted of peripheral blood, taken 28 days after the second AZD1222 dose. The receptors come from an adult who received the AZD1222 COVID-19 vaccine. Each CDR3 is given with its conserved first and last residue. The order of the fields is V gene, CDR3 length, clone size, D gene, J gene, CDR3 protein, CDR3 DNA. The D gene is left open where the match is weak. Not every row has a clone size; where given, it reads once, few, many or a size class.

v_call: TRBV7-2
cdr3_length: 17
clone_size: NA
d_call: NA
j_call: TRBJ1-3
cdr3_aa: CASSLRFADASGNTIYF
cdr3_nt: TGTGCCAGCAGCTTGCGATTTGCTGATGCCTCTGGAAACACCATATATTTT

v_call: TRBV29-1
cdr3_length: 15
clone_size: NA
d_call: NA
j_call: TRBJ1-6
cdr3_aa: CSVEVEEQVRSPLHF
cdr3_nt: TGCAGCGTTGAAGTCGAGGAACAGGTCCGATCACCCCTCCACTTT

v_call: TRBV2
cdr3_length: 15
clone_size: NA
d_call: NA
j_call: TRBJ1-3
cdr3_aa: CASTPGGQTGNTIYF
cdr3_nt: TGTGCCAGCACACCGGGGGGCCAGACTGGAAACACCATATATTTT

v_call: TRBV2
cdr3_length: 15
clone_size: NA
d_call: TRBD1
j_call: TRBJ2-4
cdr3_aa: CASSLSTGSGAIQYF
cdr3_nt: TGTGCCAGCAGTCTGTCGACAGGGTCCGGCGCCATTCAGTACTTC

v_call: TRBV3-1/TRBV3-2
cdr3_length: 16
clone_size: NA
d_call: TRBD1
j_call: TRBJ2-3
cdr3_aa: CASSQGDSSSTDTQYF
cdr3_nt: TGTGCCAGCAGCCAAGGGGACAGTTCTAGCACAGATACGCAGTATTTT

v_call: TRBV4-3
cdr3_length: 15
clone_size: NA
d_call: NA
j_call: TRBJ2-5
cdr3_aa: CASSPHLTGLETQYF
cdr3_nt: TGCGCCAGCAGCCCCCACCTTACAGGGTTGGAGACCCAGTACTTC

v_call: TRBV11-2
cdr3_length: 16
clone_size: NA
d_call: TRBD2
j_call: TRBJ2-5
cdr3_aa: CASSPTSGSHQETQYF
cdr3_nt: TGTGCCAGCAGCCCGACTAGCGGGAGTCATCAAGAGACCCAGTACTTC

v_call: TRBV27
cdr3_length: 17
clone_size: NA
d_call: TRBD2
j_call: TRBJ2-1
cdr3_aa: CASRVLAVGPSYNEQFF
cdr3_nt: TGTGCCAGCAGGGTACTAGCGGTCGGACCATCCTACAATGAGCAGTTCTTC

v_call: TRBV5-1
cdr3_length: 15
clone_size: NA
d_call: TRBD1
j_call: TRBJ1-2
cdr3_aa: CASSLATGVYTGYTF
cdr3_nt: TGCGCCAGCAGCTTGGCCACAGGGGTTTACACTGGCTACACCTTC

v_call: TRBV28
cdr3_length: 15
clone_size: NA
d_call: NA
j_call: TRBJ2-2
cdr3_aa: CASSTPGRNTGELFF
cdr3_nt: TGTGCCAGCAGTACTCCGGGACGGAATACCGGGGAGCTGTTTTTT

v_call: TRBV28
cdr3_length: 16
clone_size: NA
d_call: NA
j_call: TRBJ1-4
cdr3_aa: CASSSGERATNEKLFF
cdr3_nt: TGTGCCAGCAGTTCGGGGGAGCGGGCGACTAATGAAAAACTGTTTTTT

v_call: TRBV27
cdr3_length: 19
clone_size: NA
d_call: TRBD2
j_call: TRBJ2-1
cdr3_aa: CASSPGLAGIPSSYNEQFF
cdr3_nt: TGTGCCAGCAGCCCAGGACTAGCGGGTATACCCAGCTCCTACAATGAGCAGTTCTTC

v_call: TRBV2
cdr3_length: 13
clone_size: NA
d_call: NA
j_call: TRBJ2-1
cdr3_aa: CASFRDGHNEQFF
cdr3_nt: TGTGCCAGCTTCCGGGACGGTCACAATGAGCAGTTCTTC

v_call: TRBV7-9
cdr3_length: 15
clone_size: NA
d_call: NA
j_call: TRBJ2-2
cdr3_aa: CASKPREGEAGELFF
cdr3_nt: TGTGCCAGCAAACCCAGGGAAGGAGAAGCCGGGGAGCTGTTTTTT

v_call: TRBV11-2
cdr3_length: 12
clone_size: NA
d_call: TRBD2
j_call: TRBJ2-7
cdr3_aa: CASSPSRGGQYF
cdr3_nt: TGTGCCAGCAGCCCATCGCGGGGGGGGCAGTACTTC

v_call: TRBV3-1/TRBV3-2
cdr3_length: 15
clone_size: NA
d_call: TRBD2
j_call: TRBJ2-2
cdr3_aa: CASSRTSGSNGELFF
cdr3_nt: TGTGCCAGCAGTCGGACTAGCGGGAGTAATGGGGAGCTGTTTTTT

v_call: TRBV7-9
cdr3_length: 14
clone_size: NA
d_call: TRBD2
j_call: TRBJ2-7
cdr3_aa: CASSATSGGYEQYF
cdr3_nt: TGTGCCAGCAGCGCGACTAGCGGGGGCTACGAGCAGTACTTC

v_call: TRBV6-2/TRBV6-3
cdr3_length: 11
clone_size: few
d_call: NA
j_call: TRBJ2-2
cdr3_aa: CASSRAGELFF
cdr3_nt: TGTGCCAGCAGCCGGGCCGGGGAGCTGTTTTTT

v_call: TRBV11-2
cdr3_length: 15
clone_size: NA
d_call: NA
j_call: TRBJ2-3
cdr3_aa: CASSPGEGRIDTQYF
cdr3_nt: TGTGCCAGCAGCCCCGGCGAGGGGCGGATAGATACGCAGTATTTT

v_call: TRBV6-2/TRBV6-3
cdr3_length: 16
clone_size: NA
d_call: TRBD1
j_call: TRBJ1-3
cdr3_aa: CASSRDRVNTGNTIYF
cdr3_nt: TGTGCCAGCAGCAGGGACAGGGTGAACACTGGAAACACCATATATTTT

v_call: TRBV18
cdr3_length: 15
clone_size: NA
d_call: NA
j_call: TRBJ2-2
cdr3_aa: CASSPRVLESGELFF
cdr3_nt: TGTGCCAGCTCACCACGGGTTCTCGAATCCGGGGAGCTGTTTTTT

v_call: TRBV5-1
cdr3_length: 16
clone_size: NA
d_call: TRBD1
j_call: TRBJ1-1
cdr3_aa: CASSLVFGTENTEAFF
cdr3_nt: TGCGCCAGCAGCTTGGTGTTCGGGACAGAGAACACTGAAGCTTTCTTT

v_call: TRBV18
cdr3_length: 16
clone_size: NA
d_call: NA
j_call: TRBJ2-6
cdr3_aa: CASSPSLASEANVLTF
cdr3_nt: TGTGCCAGCTCACCCTCACTCGCCTCTGAGGCCAACGTCCTGACTTTC

v_call: TRBV18
cdr3_length: 14
clone_size: NA
d_call: NA
j_call: TRBJ1-4
cdr3_aa: CASSPRTPNEKLFF
cdr3_nt: TGTGCCAGCTCACCCCGGACACCTAATGAAAAACTGTTTTTT

v_call: TRBV7-3
cdr3_length: 13
clone_size: NA
d_call: TRBD1
j_call: TRBJ2-1
cdr3_aa: CASSSSAGTGEVF
cdr3_nt: TGTGCCAGCAGCTCATCCGCCGGGACAGGGGAAGTCTTC

v_call: TRBV30
cdr3_length: 15
clone_size: NA
d_call: TRBD1
j_call: TRBJ1-5
cdr3_aa: CAWRGRTGVNQPQHF
cdr3_nt: TGTGCCTGGAGGGGTCGAACAGGGGTAAATCAGCCCCAGCATTTT

v_call: TRBV3-1/TRBV3-2
cdr3_length: 12
clone_size: NA
d_call: NA
j_call: TRBJ1-1
cdr3_aa: CASSQGQGEAFF
cdr3_nt: TGTGCCAGCAGCCAAGGGCAGGGGGAAGCTTTCTTT

v_call: TRBV7-9
cdr3_length: 13
clone_size: NA
d_call: NA
j_call: TRBJ2-7
cdr3_aa: CASTPGLSYEQYF
cdr3_nt: TGTGCCAGCACCCCAGGCCTCTCCTACGAGCAGTACTTC

v_call: TRBV19
cdr3_length: 17
clone_size: NA
d_call: NA
j_call: TRBJ1-5
cdr3_aa: CASTKISGPSGNQPQHF
cdr3_nt: TGTGCCAGTACCAAGATCTCCGGGCCGTCTGGGAATCAGCCCCAGCATTTT

v_call: TRBV2
cdr3_length: 16
clone_size: NA
d_call: TRBD1
j_call: TRBJ2-1
cdr3_aa: CASIRDRGRRGNEQFF
cdr3_nt: TGTGCCAGCATAAGGGACAGGGGCCGGCGGGGCAATGAGCAGTTCTTC

v_call: TRBV7-2
cdr3_length: 13
clone_size: NA
d_call: NA
j_call: TRBJ2-7
cdr3_aa: CASSLDWAGEQYF
cdr3_nt: TGTGCCAGCAGCTTAGATTGGGCGGGCGAGCAGTACTTC

v_call: TRBV19
cdr3_length: 15
clone_size: NA
d_call: TRBD1
j_call: TRBJ2-7
cdr3_aa: CASSISTGFSYEQYF
cdr3_nt: TGTGCCAGTAGTATATCGACAGGGTTTTCCTACGAGCAGTACTTC

v_call: TRBV7-8
cdr3_length: 16
clone_size: NA
d_call: NA
j_call: TRBJ2-7
cdr3_aa: CASSTRVGPGVYEQYF
cdr3_nt: TGTGCCAGCAGCACTCGAGTGGGTCCGGGGGTCTACGAGCAGTACTTC

v_call: TRBV7-9
cdr3_length: 13
clone_size: NA
d_call: NA
j_call: TRBJ2-2
cdr3_aa: CASSSFGVGELFF
cdr3_nt: TGTGCCAGCAGCTCCTTCGGAGTCGGGGAGCTGTTTTTT

v_call: TRBV7-9
cdr3_length: 12
clone_size: NA
d_call: NA
j_call: TRBJ1-1
cdr3_aa: CASNLGGTEAFF
cdr3_nt: TGTGCCAGCAATCTAGGGGGCACTGAAGCTTTCTTT

v_call: TRBV4-2
cdr3_length: 15
clone_size: NA
d_call: TRBD1
j_call: TRBJ1-2
cdr3_aa: CASSQTGFGTYGYTF
cdr3_nt: TGTGCCAGCAGCCAGACAGGGTTCGGTACCTATGGCTACACCTTC